This TCR beta chain was sequenced for a study of blood T cells in healthy people across ages. Study findings and constraints: There was no known CMV status for donors, so expanded clonotype changes were possibly confounded.

Regarding this clonotype: Its antigen is not identified.

Germline V gives CDR1 DFQATT, CDR2 SNEGSKA (reference sequence). The CDR3 totals 12 residues. V lost 3 bases to trimming and J lost 7 bases, with 10 bases between them. Together with a sample-barcoded 5' primer, a J-beta primer mix was included in a second PCR lasting roughly 7 to 11 cycles. TCRdb itself ran the 5' RACE reads through MiXCR, one entry per CDR3 protein. The sample carries approximately 800,000 distinct CDR3 sequences, around two thirds recorded once. V usage is TRBV20-1 and J usage is TRBJ2-4, with D tentatively TRBD2 (5 bases). The TCR sequence derives from a young man in good health. Source material: blood. In DNA, the CDR3 is TGCAGTGCTAGCCCTAGCTCGAACATTCAGTACTTC. Protein: CSASPSSNIQYF.